This paragraph covers one T cell receptor beta chain sequence. The target antigen is unknown. The read comes to an end 3 residues before the CDR3 does, leaving the germline J gene to fill in the end. V was pared by 1 base and J by 7 bases, with 5 bases of the junction left unmatched. CDR1 is SGHVS and CDR2 is FNYEAQ in the germline V gene. This CDR3 region has 15 residues. Using immunoSEQ multiplex PCR, the repertoire was profiled, and TCRdb retains in-frame clones only, with some absent. Its clone listing holds about 7,800 clones. This entry is derived from a study of T cell clonality in common variable immunodeficiency. General study points: In common variable immunodeficiency, TCR beta chains reportedly carried fewer deletions and N-nucleotide insertions.

V usage is TRBV7-6 and J usage is TRBJ2-3; 10 bases agree with TRBD2. Sequences were obtained from peripheral blood mononuclear cells. This receptor was taken from a human donor with common variable immunodeficiency. The part of the CDR3 DNA that was read is TGTGCCAGCAGCTTAGGAGCGGGAGGGATGAATACG. It codes for CASSLGAGGMNT. The whole CDR3 protein is CASSLGAGGMNTQYF.